This TCR beta chain comes out of a study of T cells in Graves' hyperthyroidism and ophthalmopathy. The germline V gene encodes CDR1 SQVTM and CDR2 ANQGSEA. This CDR3 is built from 14 residues. V lost 1 base, J lost 6 bases, and 15 bases lay in between. It was RNA transcripts that yielded the amplified TCR beta CDR3 regions. A set of HTBI primers served as the primers for a first-round RT-PCR of the TCR CDR3. TCRdb independently ran MiXCR on the multiplex PCR reads; one entry per CDR3 protein. The table shows roughly 420,000 distinct CDR3 sequences, with approximately 14% occurring only once. V and J are TRBV29-1 and TRBJ1-1; D is perhaps TRBD1 (5 bases). The TCR originated in a woman aged 18-29 years with Graves' hyperthyroidism. The sample taken for sequencing was blood. CDR3 region: CSVEGGAMRSEAFF. In DNA form, the CDR3 reads TGCAGCGTTGAAGGAGGGGCGATGAGGTCTGAAGCTTTCTTT. The complete variable domain, with remaining parts taken from reference TRBV29-1 and TRBJ1-1, reads SAVISQKPSRDICQRGTSLTIQCQVDSQVTMMFWYRQQPGQSLTLIATANQGSEATYESGFVIDKFPISRPNLTFSTLTVSNMSPEDSSIYLCSVEGGAMRSEAFFGQGTRLTVV.